This note documents a single TCR beta chain sequence. Alongside a J-beta primer mix, a sample-barcoded 5' primer served in a second PCR lasting about 7 to 11 cycles. MiXCR was run by TCRdb on the 5' RACE reads, yielding one entry per CDR3 protein. Of about 730,000 distinct CDR3 sequences listed, around 40% are singletons. These data originate in a study of blood T cells in healthy people across ages. The clonotype originates from an older woman in good health. The sample consisted of blood.

CDR3 residues: CSARDFWGGNTEAFF. Written as DNA, the CDR3 is TGCAGTGCTAGAGATTTTTGGGGGGGGAACACTGAAGCTTTCTTT. The genes are TRBV20-1 and TRBJ1-1, with D possibly matching TRBD1 (5 bases). The CDR3 is made up of 15 amino acids. Trimming cost V 0 bases and J 1 base, with 12 bases left between them. Germline V gene lookup returns CDR1 DFQATT and CDR2 SNEGSKA (reference sequence).